This T cell receptor beta chain was recovered during a study of blood T cell repertoires in COVID-19. Across the whole study: From the United States, Italy and Spain came samples of acute and convalescent COVID-19. Sources were T cells, B-cell-depleted T cells, or PBMCs; the material itself was cDNA or gDNA.

The CDR3 consists of 16 residues. J was trimmed by 2 bases and V by 2 bases; bases with no gene match: 4. Germline CDR1 and CDR2: KGHSH and LQKENI. TCRdb keeps only in-frame clones here, not all; method: immunoSEQ multiplex PCR. The sample consists of roughly 420,000 clones, roughly 90% of them appearing once. The participants were between roughly 18 and 100 years old and came from under 25 US areas. Participant-given clinical history determined each cohort assignment. The chain recombines TRBV18 with TRBJ2-5; 11 bases align to TRBD2. Sequencing was performed on PBMCs or T cells enriched from blood (not recorded which). The sequence came from a woman aged 25 to 39 with acute COVID-19. The CDR3 is CASSPRLAGKQETQYF. The CDR3 DNA reads TGTGCCAGCTCACCAAGACTAGCGGGGAAGCAAGAGACCCAGTACTTC.